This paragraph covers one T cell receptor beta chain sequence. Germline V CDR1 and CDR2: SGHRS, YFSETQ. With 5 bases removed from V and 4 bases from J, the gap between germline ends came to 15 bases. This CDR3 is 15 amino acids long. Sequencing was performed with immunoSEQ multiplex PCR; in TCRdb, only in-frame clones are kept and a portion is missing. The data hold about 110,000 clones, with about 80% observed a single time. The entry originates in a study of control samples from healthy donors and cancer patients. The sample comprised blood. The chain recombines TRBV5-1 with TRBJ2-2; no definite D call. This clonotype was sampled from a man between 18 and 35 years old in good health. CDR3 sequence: CASSNFPVTTGELFF. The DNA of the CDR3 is TGCGCCAGCAGTAACTTCCCGGTGACCACCGGGGAGCTGTTTTTT.